This TCR beta chain was documented in a study of immune characterization of retroperitoneal liposarcoma. TCRdb recomputed calls from the PCR reads with MiXCR, one row per CDR3 protein. Here the sample spans around 20,000 distinct CDR3 sequences, under 45% being singletons. This clonotype was obtained from a male donor with retroperitoneal liposarcoma. What was sequenced was blood.

CDR3 amino acids: CASSLALGSYNEQYF. As DNA, the CDR3 is TGTGCCAGCAGCTTAGCGTTGGGAAGCTACAATGAGCAGTACTTC. This chain links TRBV7-8 with TRBJ2-4; D remains ambiguous. The V end was cut by 0 bases, the J end by 13 bases, with 19 bases between. Germline assignment: CDR1 SGHVS and CDR2 FQNEAQ. This CDR3 spans 15 amino acids.